The 32 T cell receptor beta chains presented below share a single source sample, sequenced in a study of blood T cell repertoires in COVID-19. The data were produced by immunoSEQ multiplex PCR, yet TCRdb's version contains in-frame clones alone and is incomplete. The sample records about 230,000 clones, roughly 83% being singletons. The source material was peripheral blood. The source of these receptors is a woman in her seventies with active or convalescent COVID-19.

J is TRBJ2-1 and V is TRBV9; 9 nucleotides agree with TRBD2. From germline, CDR1 is SGDLS and CDR2 YYNGEE. The CDR3 runs 17 residues. V was clipped by 2 bases and J by 0 bases; unmatched bases: 6. Here the CDR3 DNA reads TGTGCCAGCAGCGTGACTAGCGGCGCTAGCTCCTACAATGAGCAGTTCTTC. Translated: CASSVTSGASSYNEQFF.

This clone appeared a few times. The chain employs TRBV13 and TRBJ1-3; the D is unclear. CDR3 size: 14 residues. CDR1 and CDR2 (germline): PRHDT, FYEKMQ (reference sequence). Between the trimmed V and J ends, which lost 5 bases and 8 bases, there was a span of 16 bases. The CDR3 reads CASSPGRYLHTIYF. Written as DNA, the CDR3 is TGTGCCAGCAGCCCGGGGAGGTACTTACACACCATATATTTT.

The V gene is TRBV28, the J gene TRBJ2-1; maybe TRBD2 (5 bases). This CDR3 region has 16 residues. Germline assignment: CDR1 MDHEN and CDR2 SYDVKM. V shed 4 bases and J shed 7 bases, with 20 bases lying between them. The CDR3 DNA follows: TGTGCCAGCAGTTCCTTAATCACCGGGAACCTTAATGAGCAGTTCTTC. This codes for CASSSLITGNLNEQFF.

The genes are TRBV29-1 and TRBJ1-2; 7 bases agree with TRBD1. CDR1 is SQVTM, CDR2 ANQGSEA, per germline. CDR3 size: 10 residues. Trimming removed 4 bases from V and 7 bases from J; junction bases left unmatched: 0. This CDR3 reads CSVGDSGYTF. CDR3 in DNA: TGCAGCGTTGGGGACAGTGGCTACACCTTC.

This chain joins TRBV27 and TRBJ2-7; 7 bases fit TRBD2. Trimming removed 3 bases from V and 7 bases from J; junction bases left unmatched: 3. Germline assignment: CDR1 MNHEY and CDR2 SMNVEV (reference sequence). The CDR3 runs to 12 residues. The CDR3 loop is CASSLEGGEQYF. The CDR3 bases are TGTGCCAGCAGTTTGGAGGGAGGGGAGCAGTACTTC.

This chain joins TRBV30 and TRBJ1-3; the D gene is possibly TRBD1 (6 bases). There are 15 residues in the CDR3. Germline V CDR1 and CDR2: GTSNPN, SVGIG (reference sequence). Deletions cut 5 bases from V and 0 bases from J, with 14 bases between. This CDR3 is CAWAQGSSSGNTIYF. The CDR3 DNA reads as TGTGCCTGGGCTCAGGGGTCAAGCTCTGGAAACACCATATATTTT. Filled out from reference TRBV30 and TRBJ1-3, the complete variable domain reads SQTIHQWPATLVQPVGSPLSLECTVEGTSNPNLYWYRQAAGRGLQLLFYSVGIGQISSEVPQNLSASRPQDRQFILSSKKLLLSDSGFYLCAWAQGSSSGNTIYFGEGSWLTVV.

This clone appeared once. The chain couples TRBV3-1 (or the pseudogene TRBV3-2) to TRBJ2-3; 13 nucleotides line up with TRBD2. With V trimmed by 4 bases and J by 4 bases, 11 bases remained unmatched. The CDR3 loop spans 18 amino acids. Germline loops: CDR1 LGHDT, CDR2 YNNKEL (reference sequence). The CDR3 DNA sequence: TGTGCCAGCAGCCCCCGACTAGCGGGGGGCCAGGGGGCAGATACGCAGTATTTT. Amino acids: CASSPRLAGGQGADTQYF.

The J gene is TRBJ1-2, the V gene TRBV9; D is uncertain. Germline assignment: CDR1 SGDLS and CDR2 YYNGEE. Between the trimmed V and J ends, which lost 5 bases and 7 bases, there was a span of 12 bases. This CDR3 has 12 residues. Here the CDR3 reads CASSPEPSGYTF. The CDR3 nucleotides read TGTGCCAGCAGTCCGGAGCCTAGTGGCTACACCTTC.

This clone was detected only once. The V and J genes are TRBV5-5 and TRBJ2-5; 8 bases are a match to TRBD1. Germline CDR1 and CDR2: SGHKS and YYEKEE (reference sequence). This CDR3 is 15 amino acids long. V gave up 4 bases and J gave up 3 bases; unmatched junction bases: 8. The CDR3 sequence is CASSTYLTGEETQYF. CDR3 nucleotides: TGTGCCAGCAGCACCTACCTGACAGGGGAAGAGACCCAGTACTTC.

The rearrangement joins TRBV7-9 to TRBJ1-1; D is ambiguous. CDR1 and CDR2 from the germline V gene are SEHNR and FQNEAQ (reference sequence). The CDR3 is made up of 13 amino acids. Trimming stripped 1 base from V and 3 bases from J, with 6 bases between. CDR3 in DNA: TGTGCCAGCAGCTTAGGCAGATACACTGAAGCTTTCTTT. Translating it yields CASSLGRYTEAFF.

The V call is TRBV25-1, the J call TRBJ1-2; D remains unclear. V dropped 7 bases and J dropped 5 bases, with 11 bases sitting between them. Germline CDR1 and CDR2: MGHDK and SYGVNS. CDR3 length: 12 residues. CDR3 region: CASTRSGYGYTF. The CDR3 coding sequence is TGTGCCAGCACCCGATCAGGATATGGCTACACCTTC.

V gene TRBV4-2 combines with J gene TRBJ2-7; unclear D gene. Germline lookup yields CDR1 LGHNA and CDR2 YNFKEQ. CDR3 length equals 15 residues. The V end lost 0 bases, the J end lost 6 bases, and 15 bases lay between the germline ends. The CDR3 region is CASSQDPASTAEQYF. The CDR3 nucleotides are TGTGCCAGCAGCCAAGACCCCGCGAGTACCGCCGAGCAGTACTTC.

The chain uses TRBV18 and TRBJ2-7, with TRBD2 matching 8 bases. Germline V CDR1 and CDR2: KGHSH, LQKENI. CDR3 size: 14 residues. The junction had 6 bases not matched to a gene; V was cut back by 5 bases and J by 3 bases. Written as DNA, the CDR3 is TGTGCCAGCTCAAGCGGGACTAGTGGCTACGAGCAGTACTTC. This translates into CASSSGTSGYEQYF.

The rearrangement links TRBV2 to TRBJ2-3, with a weak D call TRBD1 (6 bases). V lost 6 bases and J lost 4, with 11 bases in between. The CDR3 is made up of 13 amino acids. Germline CDR1 and CDR2: SNHLY and FYNNEI. The CDR3 DNA reads TGTGCCAGCAGCTTACAGGGATCAGATACGCAGTATTTT. Protein sequence: CASSLQGSDTQYF.

This sequence joins TRBV4-2 and TRBJ2-7, with TRBD2 identical over 8 bases. The ends lost 0 bases at V and 0 bases at J; junction bases unmatched: 10. Germline CDR1 reads LGHNA; CDR2 reads YNFKEQ. The length of the CDR3 is 18 residues. This chain's CDR3 is CASSQDRGGRINSYEQYF. The CDR3 nucleotides are TGTGCCAGCAGCCAAGATCGTGGCGGGAGGATTAACTCCTACGAGCAGTACTTC.

The chain employs TRBV2 and TRBJ2-2; 9 bases align to TRBD2. This CDR3 is 16 amino acids long. The trim removed 5 bases at V and 2 bases at J, leaving 6 bases unmatched. CDR1 and CDR2 from the germline V gene are SNHLY and FYNNEI. The CDR3 DNA reads as TGTGCCAGCAGTTCCTCGGGACTAGCCAACACCGGGGAGCTGTTTTTT. Its protein product is CASSSSGLANTGELFF.

The chain links TRBV15 to TRBJ2-4; 8 bases are shared with TRBD1. CDR1 and CDR2 from the germline V gene are LNHNV and YYDKDF (reference sequence). CDR3 length: 18 amino acids. V lost 2 bases and J lost 2; bases outside the gene matches: 11. The CDR3 DNA reads as TGTGCCACCAGCAGAAATTTAGACAGGGGTTCAACCAAAAACATTCAGTACTTC. Its translation is CATSRNLDRGSTKNIQYF.

This chain connects TRBV19 to TRBJ2-5; D is possibly TRBD2 (6 bases). Trimming pared 2 bases from V and 5 bases from J, leaving 12 bases between. Germline V gives CDR1 LNHDA, CDR2 SQIVND (reference sequence). The CDR3 has 14 residues. DNA of the CDR3: TGTGCCAGTAGTATAACCCCGGAGGGGGAGACCCAGTACTTC. It encodes CASSITPEGETQYF. The variable domain in full, completed from reference TRBV19 and TRBJ2-5, reads DGGITQSPKYLFRKEGQNVTLSCEQNLNHDAMYWYRQDPGQGLRLIYYSQIVNDFQKGDIAEGYSVSREKKESFPLTVTSAQKNPTAFYLCASSITPEGETQYFGPGTRLLVL.

The rearrangement uses TRBV6-5 and TRBJ2-7; D is undetermined. The CDR3 loop spans 16 amino acids. Germline V gives CDR1 MNHEY, CDR2 SVGAGI. The ends were cut back, 0 bases at V and 2 bases at J, with 14 bases in the middle. For the CDR3, the DNA is TGTGCCAGCAGTTACTCAAAGTCCAGTGAAGCCTACGAGCAGTACTTC. The encoded protein is CASSYSKSSEAYEQYF.

DNA for the CDR3: TGTGCCAGCAGCCAAGATCGGGTTCGAGAGCAGTTCTTC. Translation gives CASSQDRVREQFF. This chain connects TRBV3-1 (or the pseudogene TRBV3-2) to TRBJ2-1; D remains unclear. V was cut by 0 bases and J by 10 bases, with 10 bases left in between. This CDR3 region has 13 residues. The germline V gene encodes CDR1 LGHDT and CDR2 YNNKEL (reference sequence).

The chain recombines TRBV7-2 with TRBJ2-2; D is possibly TRBD2 (6 bases). The germline V gene encodes CDR1 SGHTA and CDR2 FQGNSA. Trimming left V 2 bases short and J 3 bases short, with 13 bases between. The CDR3 loop spans 16 amino acids. The CDR3 sequence: CASSLMASAHTGELFF. The CDR3 coding sequence is TGTGCCAGCAGCTTAATGGCTAGCGCGCACACCGGGGAGCTGTTTTTT.

This clone was observed a single time. The chain recombines TRBV7-2 with TRBJ2-7; 7 nucleotides align to TRBD1. Trimming removed 5 bases from V and 2 bases from J; junction bases left unmatched: 12. Germline values: CDR1 SGHTA, CDR2 FQGNSA. This CDR3 is 16 amino acids long. CDR3 nucleotides: TGTGCCAGCAGCATCGCGACAGGGTTGAATACCTACGAGCAGTACTTC. It is translated as CASSIATGLNTYEQYF.

The chain uses TRBV10-3 and TRBJ1-3; maybe TRBD1 (6 bases). CDR3 length equals 15 residues. Trimming removed 6 bases from V and 4 bases from J, with 16 bases in between. The germline gives CDR1 ENHRY, CDR2 SYGVKD. This chain's CDR3 is CAISPQGSQGNTIYF. DNA for the CDR3: TGTGCCATCAGCCCTCAGGGGTCCCAGGGAAACACCATATATTTT.

This chain links TRBV21-1 with TRBJ1-1. TRBV21-1 is a pseudogene locus. There are 21 residues in the CDR3. The CDR3 protein is CASSKDGRVKGSPYLGTEAFF. CDR3 in DNA: TGTGCCAGCAGCAAAGACGGAAGAGTCAAAGGGAGTCCCTACTTGGGCACTGAAGCTTTCTTT.

The V gene is TRBV2, the J gene TRBJ1-5; perhaps TRBD1 as D (5 bases). Per the germline V gene, CDR1 is SNHLY and CDR2 is FYNNEI. The CDR3 extends over 14 amino acids. V was cut by 10 bases and J by 0 bases, with 13 bases left in between. CDR3 loop: CATQRGGSNQPQHF. The CDR3 DNA sequence: TGTGCCACTCAAAGGGGTGGTAGCAATCAGCCCCAGCATTTT.

The V and J genes are TRBV9 and TRBJ1-2; TRBD1 agrees at 8 bases. The J segment lost 5 bases and the V segment lost 5 bases, leaving 8 bases of the junction unmatched. The CDR3 length is 14 residues. Germline CDR1 reads SGDLS; CDR2 reads YYNGEE. This CDR3 is CASSTGGLTYGYTF. The DNA of the CDR3 is TGTGCCAGCAGTACAGGGGGACTGACTTATGGCTACACCTTC.

The CDR3 region is CASSSLAGGGLYEQFF. As DNA, the CDR3 is TGCGCCAGCAGCTCTTTAGCGGGAGGAGGTTTGTATGAGCAGTTCTTC. The rearrangement links TRBV5-1 to TRBJ2-1; 10 bases fit TRBD2. V dropped 3 bases and J dropped 8; count of bases not matched to a gene: 11. The CDR3 is 16 amino acids. Per germline, CDR1 SGHRS and CDR2 YFSETQ.

The chain uses TRBV9 and TRBJ2-5, with D possibly matching TRBD2 (6 bases). Germline V lookup: CDR1 SGDLS, CDR2 YYNGEE. The CDR3 totals 15 residues. Trimming took 4 bases from V and 7 from J, leaving 20 bases between them. The CDR3 DNA reads as TGTGCCAGCAGCCCCCGGCTAGCGACGGAAGGGACCCAGTACTTC. Its protein is CASSPRLATEGTQYF.

The chain links TRBV7-2 to TRBJ2-3; D is uncertain. The CDR3 is made up of 14 amino acids. V was trimmed by 1 base and J by 1 base, leaving 6 bases between them. The germline V gene encodes CDR1 SGHTA and CDR2 FQGNSA. The CDR3 region has the DNA TGTGCCAGCAGCTTAGAACGAGGCACAGATACGCAGTATTTT. Translating gives CASSLERGTDTQYF.

The table lists this clone with a count of one. The rearrangement joins TRBV28 to TRBJ1-5, with 7 bases lining up with TRBD1. Germline CDR1 reads MDHEN; CDR2 reads SYDVKM. The CDR3 extends over 17 amino acids. The V gene end was trimmed by 2 bases and the J gene end by 3 bases; junction bases not matched to a gene: 10. CDR3 sequence reads: CASSLGGWDRINQPQHF. The CDR3 DNA sequence: TGTGCCAGCAGTTTAGGAGGATGGGACAGAATCAATCAGCCCCAGCATTTT.

The CDR3 DNA follows: TGTGCCAGCAGCCAAGATCACCCTAGCGGGGGAGAGTGGAATGAGCAGTTCTTC. It encodes CASSQDHPSGGEWNEQFF. The genes are TRBV3-1 (or the pseudogene TRBV3-2) and TRBJ2-1, with 10 bases matching TRBD2. This CDR3 comprises 18 residues. The V gene end was trimmed by 0 bases and the J gene end by 7 bases; junction bases not matched to a gene: 12. The V gene's germline CDR1 is LGHDT and CDR2 YNNKEL (reference sequence).

This clone was detected only once. DNA of the CDR3: TGTGCCAGCAGATACACGGACATCCCTAATGAAAAACTGTTTTTT. Its translation: CASRYTDIPNEKLFF. The genes are TRBV27 and TRBJ1-4, with D tentatively TRBD1 (5 bases). The CDR3 totals 15 residues. Trimming removed 6 bases at V and 3 bases at J, with 14 bases between. Germline V gene lookup returns CDR1 MNHEY and CDR2 SMNVEV (reference sequence).